Below are 10 T cell receptor beta chains sequenced from a single sample in a study of post-analysis software for immune sequencing data. The study's findings and limits: Patients showed TRBV5-6, TRBV5-1 and TRBV20-1 among roughly 5 TRBV segments more frequent than in controls.

The antigens these receptors bind are not known. cDNA libraries for TCR beta contained unique molecular identifiers. TCRdb re-analysed the PCR reads in MiXCR, keeping a single row per CDR3 protein. Altogether around 500,000 distinct CDR3 sequences are present, 34% being singletons, with the ten largest covering less than 6%. What was sequenced was blood. The receptors come from a girl aged 2 to 17 with multiple sclerosis.

The chain joins TRBV20-1 to TRBJ1-1; TRBD1 might be the D (6 bases). Germline lookup yields CDR1 DFQATT and CDR2 SNEGSKA (reference sequence). V was clipped by 0 bases and J by 7 bases, with 18 bases between them. CDR3 length: 15 amino acids. The CDR3 DNA follows: TGCAGTGCTAGAGAAGGTATAGGGGGGGTAAATGAAGCTTTCTTT. Protein product: CSAREGIGGVNEAFF.

This clonotype was observed a handful of times. The chain couples TRBV5-1 to TRBJ2-5; D is unclear. V was shortened by 9 bases and J by 5 bases, with 14 bases between the two germline ends. The CDR3 loop spans 12 amino acids. CDR1 and CDR2 (germline): SGHRS, YFSETQ. DNA for the CDR3: TGCGCCACCGCGGTCTTCGGGGAGACCCAGTACTTC. Translation: CATAVFGETQYF.

This clonotype was picked up many times. The chain joins TRBV6-4 to TRBJ2-1; TRBD2 might be the D (6 bases). CDR3 size: 14 residues. Germline V gene data show CDR1 as MRHNA and CDR2 as SNTAGT. Trimming cost V 2 bases and J 5 bases, with 10 bases left between them. CDR3 nucleotides: TGTGCCAGCAGTGACGGGCTAGCGAACAATGAGCAGTTCTTC. Amino acids: CASSDGLANNEQFF.

The chain joins TRBV12-3 or TRBV12-4 to TRBJ1-6; TRBD1 matches at 9 bases. V lost 5 bases and J lost 9; bases outside the gene matches: 8. The CDR3 is made up of 15 amino acids. The CDR3 nucleotides are TGTGCCAGCAGTCTAAGCGGACAGGGGCCTTCACCCCTCCACTTT. Translated, it gives CASSLSGQGPSPLHF.

V usage is TRBV3-1 and J usage is TRBJ1-4; D remains ambiguous. Germline-derived CDR1 and CDR2 are LGHDT and YNNKEL (reference sequence). Trimming pared 6 bases from V and 8 bases from J, leaving 10 bases between. The CDR3 runs 12 residues. The DNA for the CDR3 is TGTGCCAGCAGTCATCGGTTAGAAAAACTGTTTTTT. It specifies CASSHRLEKLFF.

This clonotype was seen once. CDR3 DNA sequence: TGTGCCGGCTCTCCGGAGGAAGAGACCCAGTACTTC. Its protein is CAGSPEEETQYF. The chain uses TRBV6-2 or TRBV6-3 and TRBJ2-5, with D perhaps matching TRBD2 (5 bases). Germline V gives CDR1 MNHEY, CDR2 SVGEGT. The CDR3 contains 12 residues. Trimming stripped 11 bases from V and 3 bases from J, with 13 bases between.

The V gene is TRBV13, the J gene TRBJ1-5; no definite D call. The CDR3 extends over 15 amino acids. Per germline, CDR1 PRHDT and CDR2 FYEKMQ (reference sequence). V lost 3 bases, J lost 0 bases, and 9 bases lay in between. Here the CDR3 reads CASSFSDHSNQPQHF. The CDR3 DNA reads as TGTGCCAGCAGCTTCTCAGATCATAGCAATCAGCCCCAGCATTTT.

The V gene is TRBV6-5, the J gene TRBJ2-7; 9 bases align to TRBD2. This CDR3 has 16 residues. V was clipped by 0 bases and J by 3 bases; unmatched bases: 6. Germline CDR1 is MNHEY and CDR2 is SVGAGI. The CDR3 DNA follows: TGTGCCAGCAGTTACTCGACCCTAGCGGGGAACTACGAGCAGTACTTC. Translated, it gives CASSYSTLAGNYEQYF.

This clonotype was observed a few times. The chain recombines TRBV11-2 with TRBJ1-2; a possible D gene is TRBD1 (5 bases). The germline CDR1 and CDR2 sequences are SGHAT and FQNNGV. Trimming took off 1 base at V and 4 bases at J, with 10 bases between the two ends. CDR3 length: 14 residues. Written as DNA, the CDR3 is TGTGCCAGCAGCTTAGGGGGCGTATTCTATGGCTACACCTTC. Translation: CASSLGGVFYGYTF.

This chain connects TRBV2 to TRBJ1-1; a weak D match, TRBD1 (5 bases). Germline V gene lookup returns CDR1 SNHLY and CDR2 FYNNEI. V lost 7 bases and J lost 2, with 20 bases in between. The CDR3 is made up of 16 amino acids. This CDR3 is CASTSRSRGGNTEAFF. CDR3 in DNA: TGTGCCAGCACCTCCAGGTCAAGGGGTGGAAACACTGAAGCTTTCTTT.